This TCR beta chain was sequenced in a study of memory CD4+ T cells and cytomegalovirus serostatus. Study-level background: Healthy Belgian adult donors included under ten CMV-positive and fewer than 25 CMV-negative people.

Germline values: CDR1 MNHNY, CDR2 SVGAGI (reference sequence). This CDR3 contains 16 residues. The ends lost 5 bases at V and 0 bases at J; junction bases unmatched: 6. Whole-study results and caveats: Suggested: most of the CMV-linked TCR signature lies in CD4+ memory cells. Median bootstrapped AUC for CMV status was around 0.96 originally, less than 0.92 US-trained.

In the source study's methods: Out-of-frame sequences were removed, leaving about 2.2 million distinct TCRbeta sequences. Produced via immunoSEQ multiplex PCR; TCRdb's table is partial and in-frame only. V, J and clone size are taken as reported in that table, and D and trimming were inferred from the DNA itself. The sample shows over 55,000 clones, over 75% of them seen only once. The sort gate was single viable CD3+CD4+CD8-CD45RO+ cells for memory CD4+ T cells. A word on this clone: Its antigen is as yet unknown.

This receptor was taken from an adult in good health and CMV-seronegative. The gene calls are TRBV6-6 and TRBJ2-2; 7 bases align to TRBD2. Material: memory CD4+ T cells from blood. CDR3 DNA: TGTGCCAGCAGTACCCCTAGCGGAACGAACACCGGGGAGCTGTTTTTT. It codes for CASSTPSGTNTGELFF.